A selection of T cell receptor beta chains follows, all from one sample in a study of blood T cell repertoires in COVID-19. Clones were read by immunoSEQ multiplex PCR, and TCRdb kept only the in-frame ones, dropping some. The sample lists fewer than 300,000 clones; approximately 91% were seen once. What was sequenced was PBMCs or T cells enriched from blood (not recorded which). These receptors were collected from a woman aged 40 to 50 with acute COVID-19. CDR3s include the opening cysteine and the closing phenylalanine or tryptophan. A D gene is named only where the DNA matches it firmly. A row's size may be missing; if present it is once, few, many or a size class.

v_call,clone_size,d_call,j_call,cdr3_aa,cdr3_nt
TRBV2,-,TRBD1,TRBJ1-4,CASSTQGTNEKLFF,TGTGCCAGCAGTACACAGGGGACTAATGAAAAACTGTTTTTT
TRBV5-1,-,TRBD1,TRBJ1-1,CASSLAGQGAGTEAFF,TGCGCCAGCAGCTTGGCCGGGCAGGGGGCGGGGACTGAAGCTTTCTTT
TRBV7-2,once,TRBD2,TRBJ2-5,CASSPRGLAGGQETQYF,TGTGCCAGCAGCCCTAGAGGACTAGCGGGGGGACAAGAGACCCAGTACTTC
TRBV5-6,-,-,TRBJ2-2,CASSSDSLGVVGELFF,TGTGCCAGCAGCTCGGACAGTTTGGGGGTTGTCGGGGAGCTGTTTTTT
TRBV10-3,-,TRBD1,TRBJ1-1,CASSGTGGVSEAFF,TGTGCCAGCAGCGGGACAGGGGGCGTGTCTGAAGCTTTCTTT
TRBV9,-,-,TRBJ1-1,CASSGPGGQQAFF,TGTGCCAGCAGCGGGCCCGGGGGTCAGCAAGCTTTCTTT
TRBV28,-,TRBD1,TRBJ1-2,CASSLAGGQGEGYTF,TGTGCCAGCAGTTTAGCGGGGGGACAGGGAGAAGGCTACACCTTC
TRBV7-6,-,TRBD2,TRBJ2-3,CASSWTSGSRRPTDTQYF,TGTGCCAGCAGCTGGACTAGCGGGAGCCGGCGTCCCACAGATACGCAGTATTTT
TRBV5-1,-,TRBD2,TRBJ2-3,CASSSVPSGRPTDTQYF,TGCGCCAGCAGCTCAGTCCCTAGCGGGAGGCCCACAGATACGCAGTATTTT
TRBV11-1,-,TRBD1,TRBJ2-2,CASSHTRGPGELFF,TGTGCCAGCAGCCACACCAGGGGGCCCGGGGAGCTGTTTTTT
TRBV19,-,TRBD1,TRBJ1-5,CASSMPGTGALQPQHF,TGTGCCAGTAGTATGCCCGGGACAGGGGCTTTGCAGCCCCAGCATTTT
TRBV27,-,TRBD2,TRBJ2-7,CASSPTSGGYEQYF,TGTGCCAGCAGCCCTACTAGCGGGGGATACGAGCAGTACTTC
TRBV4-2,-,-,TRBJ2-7,CASSPREGAYEQYF,TGTGCCAGCAGCCCGAGGGAGGGGGCCTACGAGCAGTACTTC
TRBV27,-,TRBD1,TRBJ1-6,CASSSGQAYSPLHF,TGTGCCAGCAGCTCGGGACAGGCCTATTCACCCCTCCACTTT
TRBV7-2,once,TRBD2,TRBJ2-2,CASSLPGGRGTGELFF,TGTGCCAGCAGCTTACCCGGCGGGAGGGGGACCGGGGAGCTGTTTTTT
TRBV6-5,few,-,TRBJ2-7,CASRTGTNGPYEQYF,TGTGCCAGCAGAACCGGGACAAATGGCCCCTACGAGCAGTACTTC
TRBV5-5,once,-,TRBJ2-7,CASSIGQSSSYEQYF,TGTGCCAGCAGCATAGGACAGAGCTCCTCCTACGAGCAGTACTTC
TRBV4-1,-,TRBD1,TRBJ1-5,CASSRTGTGQPQHF,TGCGCCAGCAGCCGGACAGGGACTGGCCAGCCCCAGCATTTT
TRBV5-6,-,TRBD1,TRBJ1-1,CASSLGQGYTEAFF,TGTGCCAGCAGCTTGGGACAGGGTTACACTGAAGCTTTCTTT
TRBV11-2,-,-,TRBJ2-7,CASSLVRGSPYEQYF,TGTGCCAGCAGCTTAGTCCGGGGATCACCCTACGAGCAGTACTTC
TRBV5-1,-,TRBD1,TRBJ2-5,CASRMGQPQETQYF,TGCGCCAGCAGAATGGGACAGCCCCAAGAGACCCAGTACTTC
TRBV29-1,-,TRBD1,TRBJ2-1,CSVRGQGNEQFF,TGCAGCGTTCGAGGACAGGGGAATGAGCAGTTCTTC
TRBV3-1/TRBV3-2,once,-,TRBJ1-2,CASSQGTVYGYTF,TGTGCCAGCAGCCAAGGGACAGTCTATGGCTACACCTTC
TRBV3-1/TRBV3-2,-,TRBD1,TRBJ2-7,CASSQGRTGSYEQYF,TGTGCCAGCAGCCAAGGTCGGACAGGCTCCTACGAGCAGTACTTC
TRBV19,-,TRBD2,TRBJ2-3,CASSPGGATADTQYF,TGTGCCAGTAGCCCCGGGGGGGCCACGGCAGATACGCAGTATTTT
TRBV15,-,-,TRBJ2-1,CATSREFPSVTNEQFF,TGTGCCACCAGCAGAGAATTTCCTTCAGTTACCAATGAGCAGTTCTTC
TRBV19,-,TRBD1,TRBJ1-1,CASSIRQGVSWNTEAFF,TGTGCCAGTAGTATACGACAGGGGGTGTCGTGGAACACTGAAGCTTTCTTT
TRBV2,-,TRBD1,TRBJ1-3,CASRGQMSSGNTIYF,TGTGCCAGCAGGGGACAGATGAGCTCTGGAAACACCATATATTTT
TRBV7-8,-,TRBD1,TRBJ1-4,CASSPRDRATEKLFF,TGTGCCAGCAGCCCCCGGGACAGAGCGACTGAAAAACTGTTTTTT
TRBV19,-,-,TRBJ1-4,CASKDTSTNEKLFF,TGTGCCAGTAAGGACACATCAACTAATGAAAAACTGTTTTTT
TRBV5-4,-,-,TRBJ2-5,CASSFQKETQYF,TGTGCCAGCAGCTTCCAGAAAGAGACCCAGTACTTC
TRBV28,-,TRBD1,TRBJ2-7,CASSSPGTGGAYEQYF,TGTGCCAGCAGTTCCCCCGGGACAGGGGGCGCCTACGAGCAGTACTTC
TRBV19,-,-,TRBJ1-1,CASSSGGSGRTEAFF,TGTGCCAGTAGTTCTGGGGGGAGTGGAAGGACTGAAGCTTTCTTT
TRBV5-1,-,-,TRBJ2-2,CASSLGGGELFF,TGCGCCAGCAGCTTGGGCGGCGGGGAGCTGTTTTTT
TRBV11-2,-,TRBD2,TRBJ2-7,CASSAQRGGRGEQYF,TGTGCCAGCAGCGCCCAGCGGGGGGGGCGGGGGGAGCAGTACTTC
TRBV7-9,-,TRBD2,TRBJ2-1,CASRLAGVYNEQFF,TGTGCCAGCAGACTAGCGGGGGTGTACAATGAGCAGTTCTTC
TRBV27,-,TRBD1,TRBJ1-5,CASSSQGGPNQPQHF,TGTGCCAGCAGTTCCCAGGGGGGTCCCAATCAGCCCCAGCATTTT
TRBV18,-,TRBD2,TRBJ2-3,CASSNGLAGVADTQYF,TGTGCCAGCTCCAACGGACTAGCGGGAGTGGCAGATACGCAGTATTTT
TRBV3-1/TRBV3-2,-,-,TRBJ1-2,CASSQGGSGYTF,TGTGCCAGCAGCCAAGGAGGGTCGGGCTACACCTTC
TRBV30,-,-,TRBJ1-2,CAWTTANYGYTF,TGTGCCTGGACGACAGCTAACTATGGCTACACCTTC
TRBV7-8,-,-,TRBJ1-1,CASSATGYTEAFF,TGTGCCAGCAGCGCCACGGGGTACACTGAAGCTTTCTTT
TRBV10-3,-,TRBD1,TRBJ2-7,CAIRPGQNYEQYF,TGTGCCATCAGGCCGGGACAGAACTACGAGCAGTACTTC
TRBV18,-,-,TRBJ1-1,CASSRGMNTEAFF,TGTGCCAGCTCACGCGGGATGAACACTGAAGCTTTCTTT
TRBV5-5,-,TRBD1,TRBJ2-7,CASSWAGGLPYEQYF,TGTGCCAGCAGCTGGGCAGGGGGCCTACCCTACGAGCAGTACTTC
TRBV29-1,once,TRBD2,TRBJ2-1,CSVEPGLAGGTGQFF,TGCAGCGTTGAACCGGGACTAGCGGGAGGAACAGGGCAGTTCTTC
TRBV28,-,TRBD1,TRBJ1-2,CASRPPLGTGGGISNYGYTF,TGTGCCAGCAGGCCCCCCCTCGGGACAGGAGGAGGGATATCAAACTATGGCTACACCTTC
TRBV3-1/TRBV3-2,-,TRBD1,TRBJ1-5,CASSPGQANQPQHF,TGTGCCAGCAGCCCGGGACAGGCCAATCAGCCCCAGCATTTT
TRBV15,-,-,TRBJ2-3,CATSRRGWSDTQYF,TGTGCCACCAGCAGGAGGGGGTGGTCAGATACGCAGTATTTT